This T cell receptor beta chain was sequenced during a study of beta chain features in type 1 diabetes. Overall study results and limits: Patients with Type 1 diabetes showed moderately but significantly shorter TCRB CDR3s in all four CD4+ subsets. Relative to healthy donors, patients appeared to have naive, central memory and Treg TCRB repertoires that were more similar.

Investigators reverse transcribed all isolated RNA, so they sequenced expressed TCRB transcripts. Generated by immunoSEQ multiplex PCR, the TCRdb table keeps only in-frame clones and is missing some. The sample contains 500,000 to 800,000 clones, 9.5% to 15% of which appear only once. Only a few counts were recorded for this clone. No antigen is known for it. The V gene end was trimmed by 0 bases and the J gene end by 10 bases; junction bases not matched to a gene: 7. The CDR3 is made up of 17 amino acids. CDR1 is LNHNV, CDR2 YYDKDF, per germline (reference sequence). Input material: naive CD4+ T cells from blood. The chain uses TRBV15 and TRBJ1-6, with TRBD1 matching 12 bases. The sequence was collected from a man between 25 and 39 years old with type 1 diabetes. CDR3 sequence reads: CATSRDPGQGAGSPLHF. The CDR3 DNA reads TGTGCCACCAGCAGAGACCCGGGACAGGGGGCGGGGTCACCCCTCCACTTT.